One sample yielded the 9 T cell receptor beta chains listed below, sequenced in a study of blood T cells in healthy people across ages. Using a J-beta primer mix together with a sample-barcoded 5' primer, a second PCR was run for roughly 6 to 12 cycles. In TCRdb, the 5' RACE reads were re-called with MiXCR into one record per CDR3 protein. The data show 760,000 or so distinct CDR3 sequences, approximately 25% seen once. The sample was also linked to a second study, of T cells of mothers and their children.

The sample consisted of blood. These receptors came from a boy between 10 and 17 years old in good health.

This clonotype was seen a handful of times. The chain recombines TRBV5-1 with TRBJ2-1; TRBD1 might be the D (5 bases). The CDR3 totals 14 residues. Deletions cut 1 base from V and 7 bases from J, with 12 bases between. Germline CDR1 and CDR2: SGHRS and YFSETQ. CDR3 protein: CASSLKGAVNEQFF. The CDR3 DNA sequence: TGCGCCAGCAGCTTGAAAGGGGCCGTAAATGAGCAGTTCTTC.

The chain employs TRBV10-3 and TRBJ2-7; no clear D gene. Germline V gene sequence: CDR1 ENHRY, CDR2 SYGVKD. V was shortened by 8 bases and J by 2 bases, with 16 bases between the two germline ends. The CDR3 length is 14 residues. CDR3 in amino acids: CAIGVRGGAYEQYF. Here the CDR3 DNA reads TGTGCCATCGGCGTACGCGGCGGAGCCTACGAGCAGTACTTC.

In its sample, this clonotype was seen a few times. This rearrangement joins TRBV28 to TRBJ1-3; the D is unclear. Germline lookup yields CDR1 MDHEN and CDR2 SYDVKM. V was trimmed by 3 bases and J by 7 bases, leaving 13 bases between them. The CDR3 totals 14 residues. CDR3 sequence reads: CASSFRGNLNTIYF. Here the CDR3 DNA reads TGTGCCAGCAGTTTCCGCGGGAACCTTAACACCATATATTTT.

The V call is TRBV18, the J call TRBJ2-1; D may be TRBD1 (6 bases). The J call could be wrong; TRBJ2-7 is a better fit for the DNA end. The length of the CDR3 is 13 residues. Per the germline V gene, CDR1 is KGHSH and CDR2 is LQKENI. This chain's CDR3 is CASSPEDSYEQYF. The CDR3, as DNA: TGTGCCAGCTCACCAGAGGACAGCTACGAGCAGTACTTC.

The chain is built from TRBV12-3 or TRBV12-4 and TRBJ2-1; 9 bases are shared with TRBD1. The end of the DNA is better explained by TRBJ2-7, so the J call may be wrong. CDR3 size: 14 residues. CDR3 amino acids: CASSSGTGWGWQYF. CDR3 in DNA: TGTGCCAGCAGTTCGGGGACAGGGTGGGGATGGCAGTACTTC.

The chain recombines TRBV9 with TRBJ2-4; 9 bases match TRBD1. Germline V lookup: CDR1 SGDLS, CDR2 YYNGEE. The CDR3 is 15 amino acids. J lost 7 bases, V lost 1 base, and 6 bases had no gene match. This chain's CDR3 is CASSVSGTGTNIQYF. Written as DNA, the CDR3 is TGTGCCAGCAGCGTATCCGGGACAGGGACGAACATTCAGTACTTC.

The chain has TRBV7-6 and TRBJ2-5; 9 nucleotides agree with TRBD1. Trimming cost V 6 bases and J 3 bases; bases outside gene matches: 5. Germline CDR1 SGHVS, CDR2 FNYEAQ. The length of the CDR3 is 14 residues. This CDR3 reads CASSHRDREETQYF. CDR3 in DNA: TGTGCCAGCAGTCATAGGGACAGGGAAGAGACCCAGTACTTC.

The chain recombines TRBV2 with TRBJ2-3; TRBD2 is a possible D gene (5 bases). The germline gives CDR1 SNHLY, CDR2 FYNNEI. The CDR3 extends over 15 amino acids. Trimming took off 3 bases at V and 0 bases at J, with 10 bases between the two ends. CDR3 amino acids: CASSEGSGSTDTQYF. CDR3 sequence (DNA): TGTGCCAGCAGTGAGGGCAGCGGTAGCACAGATACGCAGTATTTT.

This clonotype was seen a few times. The genes are TRBV6-5 and TRBJ1-2; D remains unclear. V was cut by 0 bases and J by 5 bases, with 13 bases left in between. In germline, CDR1 is MNHEY, CDR2 SVGAGI. This CDR3 is 15 amino acids long. Here the CDR3 reads CASSYSSWVSYGYTF. CDR3 nucleotides: TGTGCCAGCAGTTACTCGAGCTGGGTCTCTTATGGCTACACCTTC.